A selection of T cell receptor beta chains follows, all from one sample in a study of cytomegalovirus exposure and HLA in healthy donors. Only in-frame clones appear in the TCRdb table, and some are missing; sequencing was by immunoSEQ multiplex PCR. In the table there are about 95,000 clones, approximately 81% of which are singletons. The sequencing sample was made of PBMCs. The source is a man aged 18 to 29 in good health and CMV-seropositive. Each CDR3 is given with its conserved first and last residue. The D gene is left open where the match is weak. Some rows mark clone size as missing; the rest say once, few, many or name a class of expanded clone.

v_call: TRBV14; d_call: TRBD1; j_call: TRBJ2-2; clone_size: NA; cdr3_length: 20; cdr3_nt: TGTGCCAGCAGCCAAGAGGATGGTATATCGACAGGGGGAAACACCGGGGAGCTGTTTTTT; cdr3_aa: CASSQEDGISTGGNTGELFF
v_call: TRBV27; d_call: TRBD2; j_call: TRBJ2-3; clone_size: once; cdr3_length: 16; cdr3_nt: TGTGCCAGCAGTTTTTTTACTAGCGGGAGTGTAGATACGCAGTATTTT; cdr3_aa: CASSFFTSGSVDTQYF
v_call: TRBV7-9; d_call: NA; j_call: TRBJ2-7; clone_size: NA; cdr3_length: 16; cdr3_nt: TGTGCCAGCAGCTTAGGAGGTGCGGGGGACAACTACGAGCAGTACTTC; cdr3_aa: CASSLGGAGDNYEQYF
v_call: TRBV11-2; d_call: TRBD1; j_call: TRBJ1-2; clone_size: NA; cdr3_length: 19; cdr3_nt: TGTGCCAGCAGCTCCCTAACCGTACGGACAGGGATCCTGGGAGATGGCTACACCTTC; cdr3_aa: CASSSLTVRTGILGDGYTF
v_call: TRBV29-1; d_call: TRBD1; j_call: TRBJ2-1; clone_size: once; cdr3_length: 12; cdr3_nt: TGCAGCGTTGGTAGGACAGGGTCGGAGCAGTTCTTC; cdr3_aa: CSVGRTGSEQFF
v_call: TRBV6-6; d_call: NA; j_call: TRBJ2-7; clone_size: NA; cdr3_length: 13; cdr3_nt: TGTGCCAGCAGCCCCGCAGGCGCCTACGAGCAGTACTTC; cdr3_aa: CASSPAGAYEQYF
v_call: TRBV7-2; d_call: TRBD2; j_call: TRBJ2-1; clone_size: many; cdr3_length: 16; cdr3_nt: TGTGCCAGCAGCCTCTTTGGGACTAGCGGGATAAATGAGCAGTTCTTC; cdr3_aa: CASSLFGTSGINEQFF
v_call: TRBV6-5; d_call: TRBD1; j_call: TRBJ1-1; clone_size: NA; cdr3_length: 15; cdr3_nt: TGTGCCAGCAGTTACTCAAGGACAGGGAATACTGAAGCTTTCTTT; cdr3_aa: CASSYSRTGNTEAFF
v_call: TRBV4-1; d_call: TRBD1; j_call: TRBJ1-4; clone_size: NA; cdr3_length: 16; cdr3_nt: TGCGCCAGCAGCCGGGGAAGGGGGCAGAGTAATGAAAAACTGTTTTTT; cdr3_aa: CASSRGRGQSNEKLFF
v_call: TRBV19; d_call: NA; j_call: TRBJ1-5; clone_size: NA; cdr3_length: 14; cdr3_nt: TGTGCCAGTAGTATAGTCCAGGGCAATCAGCCCCAGCATTTT; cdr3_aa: CASSIVQGNQPQHF
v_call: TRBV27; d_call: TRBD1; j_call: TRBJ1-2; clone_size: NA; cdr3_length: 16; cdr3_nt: TGTGCCAGCAGTCGGACAGGGGGTGCCAGGGTTGAGGGCTACACCTTC; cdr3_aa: CASSRTGGARVEGYTF
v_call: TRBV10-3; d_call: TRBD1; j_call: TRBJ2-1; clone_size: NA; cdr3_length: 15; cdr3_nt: TGTGCCATCAGACCGGGACAGGGTATCTACAATGAGCAGTTCTTC; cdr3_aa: CAIRPGQGIYNEQFF
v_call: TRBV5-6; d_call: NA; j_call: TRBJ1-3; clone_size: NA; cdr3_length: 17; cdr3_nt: TGTGCCAGCTCAATGGGGCCTGGCCCTGACTCTGGAAACACCATATATTTT; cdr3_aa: CASSMGPGPDSGNTIYF
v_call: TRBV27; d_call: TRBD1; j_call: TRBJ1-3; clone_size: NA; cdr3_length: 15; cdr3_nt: TGTGCCAGCAGCCGACAGGGGGCGGCTGGAAACACCATATATTTT; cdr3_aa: CASSRQGAAGNTIYF
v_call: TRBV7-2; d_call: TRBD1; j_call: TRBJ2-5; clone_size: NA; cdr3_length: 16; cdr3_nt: TGTGCCAGCAGCCCAGAAGGGACAGGGAGGGAAGAGACCCAGTACTTC; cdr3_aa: CASSPEGTGREETQYF
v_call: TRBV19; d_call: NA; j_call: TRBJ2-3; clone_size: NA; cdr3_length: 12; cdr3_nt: TGTGCCAGTAGCCCCATGGAGGGTACGCAGTATTTT; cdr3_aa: CASSPMEGTQYF
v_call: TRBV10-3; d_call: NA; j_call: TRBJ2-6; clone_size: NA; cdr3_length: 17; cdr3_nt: TGTGCCATCAGTAAGGAGGGGCCCAGCTCTGGGGCCAACGTCCTGACTTTC; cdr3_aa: CAISKEGPSSGANVLTF
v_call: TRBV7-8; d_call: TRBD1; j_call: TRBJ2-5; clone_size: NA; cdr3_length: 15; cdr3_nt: TGTGCCAGCAGCTTAGGATTGCAGGGGGAAGAGACCCAGTACTTC; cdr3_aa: CASSLGLQGEETQYF
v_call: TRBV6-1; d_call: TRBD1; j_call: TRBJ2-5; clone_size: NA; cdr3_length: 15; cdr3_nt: TGTGCCAGCATTCCGACAGGGGGCGTGATCGAGACCCAGTACTTC; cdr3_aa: CASIPTGGVIETQYF
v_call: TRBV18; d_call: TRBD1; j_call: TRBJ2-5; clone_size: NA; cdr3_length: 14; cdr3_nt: TGTGCCAGCTCTCCCGGACAGGACCAAGAGACCCAGTACTTC; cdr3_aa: CASSPGQDQETQYF
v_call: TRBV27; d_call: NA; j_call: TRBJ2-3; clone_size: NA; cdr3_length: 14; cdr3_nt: TGTGCCAGCAGTTTGCTAGGGGCCCCGGATACGCAGTATTTT; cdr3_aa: CASSLLGAPDTQYF
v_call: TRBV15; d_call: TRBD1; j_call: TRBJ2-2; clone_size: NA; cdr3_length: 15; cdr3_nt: TGTGCCACCAGCAGGGGGACAGGGGGATCCGGGGAGCTGTTTTTT; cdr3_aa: CATSRGTGGSGELFF
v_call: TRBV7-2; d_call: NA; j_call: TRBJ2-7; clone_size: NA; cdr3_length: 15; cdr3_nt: TGTGCCAGCAGCTTAGACTTTGGACAGCCCTACGAGCAGTACTTC; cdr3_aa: CASSLDFGQPYEQYF
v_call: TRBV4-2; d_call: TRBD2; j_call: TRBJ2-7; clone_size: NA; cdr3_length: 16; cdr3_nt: TGTGCCAGCAGCCAAGATTCGGGACTAGCGGGAAACGAGCAGTACTTC; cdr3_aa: CASSQDSGLAGNEQYF
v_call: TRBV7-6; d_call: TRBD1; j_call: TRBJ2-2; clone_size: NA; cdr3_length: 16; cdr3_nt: TGTGCCAGCAAAAGTCCGGGACAGGGGGCCGGCGGGGAGCTGTTTTTT; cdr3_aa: CASKSPGQGAGGELFF
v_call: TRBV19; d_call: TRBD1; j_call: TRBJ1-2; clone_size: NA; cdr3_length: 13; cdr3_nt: TGTGCCAGTAGTGAGGGACAGGCTTATGGCTACACCTTC; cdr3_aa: CASSEGQAYGYTF
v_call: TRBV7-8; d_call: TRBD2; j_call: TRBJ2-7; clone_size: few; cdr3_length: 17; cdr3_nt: TGTGCCAGCAGCTTAGGAACGACTAGCGGGAGGTCCTACGAGCAGTACTTC; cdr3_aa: CASSLGTTSGRSYEQYF
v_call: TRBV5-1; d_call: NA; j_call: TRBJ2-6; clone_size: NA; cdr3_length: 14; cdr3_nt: TGCGCCAGCAGCTCCCGGGGGGGGGCCAACGTCCTGACTTTC; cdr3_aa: CASSSRGGANVLTF
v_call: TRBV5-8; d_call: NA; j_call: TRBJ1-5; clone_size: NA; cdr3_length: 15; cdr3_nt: TGTGCCAGCAGCAAGGACCAGCGGAGCAATCAGCCCCAGCATTTT; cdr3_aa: CASSKDQRSNQPQHF
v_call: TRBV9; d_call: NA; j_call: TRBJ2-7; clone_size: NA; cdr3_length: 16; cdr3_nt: TGTGCCAGCAGCGTAGGGCCAGGGCCCTCCTCCTACGAGCAGTACTTC; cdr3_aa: CASSVGPGPSSYEQYF
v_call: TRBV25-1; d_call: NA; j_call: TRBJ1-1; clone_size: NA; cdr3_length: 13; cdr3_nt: TGTGCCAGCACCACCTGGACAGTTCATGAAGCTTTCTTT; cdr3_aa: CASTTWTVHEAFF
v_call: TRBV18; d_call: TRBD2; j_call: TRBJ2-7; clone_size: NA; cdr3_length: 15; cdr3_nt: TGTGCCAGCTCACCTGCACTAGCGGGAGTTCACGAGCAGTACTTC; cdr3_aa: CASSPALAGVHEQYF
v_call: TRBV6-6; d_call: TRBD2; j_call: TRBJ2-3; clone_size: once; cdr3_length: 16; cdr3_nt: TGTGCCAGCAGTTACTTAGCGGGAGGGCCCCAAGATACGCAGTATTTT; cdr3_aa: CASSYLAGGPQDTQYF
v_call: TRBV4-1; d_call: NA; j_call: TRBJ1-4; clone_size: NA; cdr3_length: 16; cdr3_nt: TGCGCCAGCAGCCAAGTTATTAGGGGTGGGGATGAAAAACTGTTTTTT; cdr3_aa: CASSQVIRGGDEKLFF
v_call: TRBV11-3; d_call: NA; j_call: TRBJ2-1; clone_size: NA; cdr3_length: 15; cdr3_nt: TGTGCCAGCAGCTTCGGGGAGGCCACCTACAATGAGCAGTTCTTC; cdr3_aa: CASSFGEATYNEQFF
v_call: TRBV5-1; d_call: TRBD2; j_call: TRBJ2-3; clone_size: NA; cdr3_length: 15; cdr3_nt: TGCGCCAGCAGCTTGCAGCGGGGGTTCGAAAATACGCAGTATTTT; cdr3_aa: CASSLQRGFENTQYF
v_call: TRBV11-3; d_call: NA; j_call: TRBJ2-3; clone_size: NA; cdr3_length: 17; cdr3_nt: TGTGCCAGCAGCTTCCTGGACTGGGGGGGCAGCACAGATACGCAGTATTTT; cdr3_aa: CASSFLDWGGSTDTQYF
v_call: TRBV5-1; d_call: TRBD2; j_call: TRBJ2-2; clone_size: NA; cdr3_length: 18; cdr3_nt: TGCGCCAGCAGCTCCCCCGGGACTAGCGGAAATGTCGGCGGGGAGCTGTTTTTT; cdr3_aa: CASSSPGTSGNVGGELFF
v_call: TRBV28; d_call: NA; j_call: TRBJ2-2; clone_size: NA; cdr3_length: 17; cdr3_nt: TGTGCCAGCAGTCTGGTGAGGGACTCGTTACACACCGGGGAGCTGTTTTTT; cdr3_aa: CASSLVRDSLHTGELFF
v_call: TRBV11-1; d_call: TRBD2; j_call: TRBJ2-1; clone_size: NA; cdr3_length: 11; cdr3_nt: TGTGCCAGCAGCCGGGGGGATGAGCAGTTCTTC; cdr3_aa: CASSRGDEQFF
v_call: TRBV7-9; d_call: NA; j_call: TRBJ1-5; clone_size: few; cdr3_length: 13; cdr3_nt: TGTGCCAGCAGCCAGAGTATGGGCCAGCCCCAGCATTTT; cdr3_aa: CASSQSMGQPQHF
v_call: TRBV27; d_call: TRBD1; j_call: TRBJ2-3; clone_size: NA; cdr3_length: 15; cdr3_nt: TGTGCCAGCAGACGACCGGGACAGGTTAGGGATACGCAGTATTTT; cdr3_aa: CASRRPGQVRDTQYF
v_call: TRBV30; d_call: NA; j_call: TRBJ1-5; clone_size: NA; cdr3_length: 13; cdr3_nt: TGTGCCTGGAGTGTTTCAGGCAATCAGCCCCAGCATTTT; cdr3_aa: CAWSVSGNQPQHF
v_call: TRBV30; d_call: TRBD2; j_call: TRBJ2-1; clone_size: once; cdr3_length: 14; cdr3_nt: TGTGCCTGGAGCCCACTAGCGGGGCACAATGAGCAGTTCTTC; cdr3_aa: CAWSPLAGHNEQFF
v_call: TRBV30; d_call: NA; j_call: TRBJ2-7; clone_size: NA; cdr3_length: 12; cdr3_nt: TGTGCCTGGAGTGTACAATACTACGAGCAGTACTTC; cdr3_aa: CAWSVQYYEQYF
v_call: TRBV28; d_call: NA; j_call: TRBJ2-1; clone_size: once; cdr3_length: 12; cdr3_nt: TGTGCCAGCAGCGGAGGAGGCAATGAGCAGTTCTTC; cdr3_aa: CASSGGGNEQFF
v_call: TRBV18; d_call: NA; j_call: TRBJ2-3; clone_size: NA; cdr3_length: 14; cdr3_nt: TGTGCCACCTCTCTCGGCGGGAAGATAGATACGCAGTATTTT; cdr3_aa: CATSLGGKIDTQYF
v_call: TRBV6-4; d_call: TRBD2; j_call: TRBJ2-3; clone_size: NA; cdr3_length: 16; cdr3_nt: TGTGCCAGCAGTGACTCGGGACTAGCGGGAGCAGATACGCAGTATTTT; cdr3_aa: CASSDSGLAGADTQYF